This paragraph covers one T cell receptor beta chain sequence. Trimming took off 5 bases at V and 7 bases at J, with 18 bases between the two ends. This CDR3 has 16 residues. Per germline, CDR1 SEHNR and CDR2 FQNEAQ (reference sequence). This specimen comes from a study of blood T cell repertoires in COVID-19. On the study more broadly: Whether acute or convalescent, the COVID-19 samples came from the United States, Italy and Spain. PBMCs, B-cell-depleted T cells, or T cells were the source of the cDNA or gDNA that made up the material.

Profiling relied on immunoSEQ multiplex PCR, and the TCRdb table lists in-frame clones only, not all of them. The sample includes about 36,000 clones, around 90% of them seen just once. This sequence originates from a man in his sixties with active or convalescent COVID-19. V usage is TRBV7-9 and J usage is TRBJ1-6; TRBD1 might be the D (6 bases). The sequencing sample was made of peripheral blood. CDR3 amino acids: CASSLTGQYGNSPLHF. CDR3 in DNA: TGTGCCAGCAGCCTAACCGGACAGTATGGCAATTCACCCCTCCACTTT.